These 8 T cell receptor beta chains originate from one sample sequenced in a study of OX40 agonist ivuxolimab in advanced cancers. TCRdb's table, derived via immunoSEQ multiplex PCR, lists solely in-frame clones and lacks some. This repertoire shows more than 45,000 clones, roughly 90% found once; its top ten account for approximately 6.6%. Here the sequenced sample was CD4+ or CD8+ T cells sorted from blood, taken in a trial of the OX40 agonist ivuxolimab. The receptor set was obtained from an adult with an advanced solid tumor such as melanoma, head and neck, liver or kidney cancer.

The gene calls are TRBV29-1 and TRBJ2-7, with 8 bases aligning to TRBD1. The V gene end was trimmed by 0 bases and the J gene end by 7 bases; junction bases not matched to a gene: 8. The CDR3 covers 14 residues. Germline-derived CDR1 and CDR2 are SQVTM and ANQGSEA. The CDR3 bases are TGCAGCGTTGAAGATAACAGGGGGGTGCGGGAGCAGTACTTC. Protein sequence: CSVEDNRGVREQYF.

V usage is TRBV5-1 and J usage is TRBJ2-2, with 9 bases aligning to TRBD2. The CDR3 loop spans 16 amino acids. The V segment lost 2 bases and the J segment 4 bases; nucleotides outside the gene matches: 6. Looked up from germline, CDR1 is SGHRS and CDR2 is YFSETQ. This CDR3 reads CASSFGLAGLTGELFF. CDR3 sequence (DNA): TGCGCCAGCAGCTTCGGCCTAGCGGGACTCACCGGGGAGCTGTTTTTT.

The V gene is TRBV29-1, the J gene TRBJ1-2; 7 nucleotides match TRBD1. This CDR3 is 13 amino acids long. V trimming: 7 bases; J trimming: 6 bases; junction bases outside the gene matches: 11. The germline V gene has CDR1 SQVTM and CDR2 ANQGSEA. For the CDR3, the DNA is TGCAGCGCCCGACAGGGATCGGGCGATGGCTACACCTTC. Amino acids: CSARQGSGDGYTF. Full variable domain (outside the CDR3, taken from reference TRBV29-1 and TRBJ1-2): SAVISQKPSRDICQRGTSLTIQCQVDSQVTMMFWYRQQPGQSLTLIATANQGSEATYESGFVIDKFPISRPNLTFSTLTVSNMSPEDSSIYLCSARQGSGDGYTFGSGTRLTVV.

This clone appeared a few times. CDR3 nucleotides: TGTGCCAGCAGCGTAGCAGCGGGAGGCTCCTACAATGAGCAGTTCTTC. Translation: CASSVAAGGSYNEQFF. The chain joins TRBV9 to TRBJ2-1; TRBD2 matches at 9 bases. This CDR3 comprises 16 residues. Germline V gene lookup returns CDR1 SGDLS and CDR2 YYNGEE. Trimming at V came to 0 bases and at J to 0 bases, leaving 1 base not matched to a gene.

The chain is built from TRBV19 and TRBJ1-4, with 7 bases that match TRBD1. J lost 0 bases, V lost 6 bases, and 7 bases had no gene match. The germline gives CDR1 LNHDA, CDR2 SQIVND (reference sequence). The CDR3 contains 16 residues. CDR3 bases: TGTGCCAGTAGGAGGGGACAGCAATCAACTAATGAAAAACTGTTTTTT. The encoded protein is CASRRGQQSTNEKLFF.

This chain links TRBV11-3 with TRBJ2-1; D is uncertain. From germline, CDR1 is SGHNT and CDR2 YENEEA. This CDR3 has 13 residues. V was shortened by 5 bases and J by 4 bases, with 9 bases between the two germline ends. For the CDR3, the DNA is TGTGCCAGCAGCCCCGATGGTTACAATGAGCAGTTCTTC. Its protein product is CASSPDGYNEQFF.

This chain joins TRBV28 and TRBJ2-5; D ambiguous. The CDR3 spans 13 residues. Germline V gene data show CDR1 as MDHEN and CDR2 as SYDVKM. V gave up 4 bases and J gave up 5 bases, with 11 bases separating them. The CDR3 nucleotides read TGTGCCAGCAGTTCGTCAGGACGGGAGACCCAGTACTTC. This translates into CASSSSGRETQYF.

J is TRBJ1-1 and V is TRBV7-3; weak D call: TRBD1 (5 bases). CDR3 length equals 13 residues. From germline, CDR1 is SGHTA and CDR2 FQGTGA. The V and J ends lost 5 bases and 1 base respectively, with 8 bases between them. DNA of the CDR3: TGTGCCAGCAGCCTCCAGGGGAACACTGAAGCTTTCTTT. Protein sequence: CASSLQGNTEAFF.